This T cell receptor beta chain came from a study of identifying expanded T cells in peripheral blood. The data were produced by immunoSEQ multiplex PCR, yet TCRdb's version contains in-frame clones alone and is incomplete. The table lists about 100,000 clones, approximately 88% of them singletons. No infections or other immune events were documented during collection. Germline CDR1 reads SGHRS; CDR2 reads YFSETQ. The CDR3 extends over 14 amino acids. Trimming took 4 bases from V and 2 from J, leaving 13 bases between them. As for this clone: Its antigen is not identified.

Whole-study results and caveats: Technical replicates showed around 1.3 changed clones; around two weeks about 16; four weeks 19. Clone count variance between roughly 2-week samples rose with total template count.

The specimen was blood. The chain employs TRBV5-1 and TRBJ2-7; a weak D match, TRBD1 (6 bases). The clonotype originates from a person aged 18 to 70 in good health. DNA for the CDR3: TGCGCCAGCAGCCCGCGGACAGCCCCCTACGAGCAGTACTTC. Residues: CASSPRTAPYEQYF.